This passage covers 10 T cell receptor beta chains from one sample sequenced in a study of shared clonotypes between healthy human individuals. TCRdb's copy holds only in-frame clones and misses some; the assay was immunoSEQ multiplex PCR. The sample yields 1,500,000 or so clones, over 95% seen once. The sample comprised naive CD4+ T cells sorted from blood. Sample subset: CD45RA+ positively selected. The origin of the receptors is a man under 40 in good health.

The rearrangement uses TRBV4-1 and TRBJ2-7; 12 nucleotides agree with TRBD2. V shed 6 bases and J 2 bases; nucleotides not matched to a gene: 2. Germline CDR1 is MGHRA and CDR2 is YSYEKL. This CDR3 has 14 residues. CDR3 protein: CASSASGRAYEQYF. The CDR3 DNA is TGCGCCAGCAGTGCTAGCGGGAGGGCCTACGAGCAGTACTTC.

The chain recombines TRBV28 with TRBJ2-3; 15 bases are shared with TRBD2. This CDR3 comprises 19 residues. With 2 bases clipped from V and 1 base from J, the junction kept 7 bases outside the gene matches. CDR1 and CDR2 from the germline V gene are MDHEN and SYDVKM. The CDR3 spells CASSLPWTSGRAGTDTQYF. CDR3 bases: TGTGCCAGCAGTTTACCGTGGACTAGCGGGAGGGCCGGCACAGATACGCAGTATTTT.

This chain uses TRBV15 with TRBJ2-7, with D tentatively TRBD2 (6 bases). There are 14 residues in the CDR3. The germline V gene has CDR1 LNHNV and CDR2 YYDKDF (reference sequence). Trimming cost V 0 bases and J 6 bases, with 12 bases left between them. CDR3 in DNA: TGTGCCACCAGCAGAGATTGGGTCGGGAGCGAGCAGTACTTC. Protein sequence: CATSRDWVGSEQYF.

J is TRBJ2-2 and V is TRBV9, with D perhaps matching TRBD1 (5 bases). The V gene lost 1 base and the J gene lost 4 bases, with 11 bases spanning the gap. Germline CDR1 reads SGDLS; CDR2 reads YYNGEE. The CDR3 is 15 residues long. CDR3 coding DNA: TGTGCCAGCAGCGTACTATCAGGGATCACCGGGGAGCTGTTTTTT. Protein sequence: CASSVLSGITGELFF. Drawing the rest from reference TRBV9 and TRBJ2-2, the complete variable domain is DSGVTQTPKHLITATGQRVTLRCSPRSGDLSVYWYQQSLDQGLQFLIQYYNGEERAKGNILERFSAQQFPDLHSELNLSSLELGDSALYFCASSVLSGITGELFFGEGSRLTVL.

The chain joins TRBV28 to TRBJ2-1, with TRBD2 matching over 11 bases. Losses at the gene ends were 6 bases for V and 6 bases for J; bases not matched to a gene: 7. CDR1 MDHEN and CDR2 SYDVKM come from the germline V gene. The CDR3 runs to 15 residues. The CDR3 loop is CASSTTSGGTNEQFF. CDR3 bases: TGTGCCAGCAGCACTACTAGCGGGGGTACCAATGAGCAGTTCTTC.

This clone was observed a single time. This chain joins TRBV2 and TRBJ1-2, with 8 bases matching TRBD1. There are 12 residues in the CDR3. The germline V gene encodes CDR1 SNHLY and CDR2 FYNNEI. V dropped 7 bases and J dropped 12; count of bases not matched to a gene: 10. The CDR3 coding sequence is TGTGCCAGCAACGAGGGACAGGACTTTAACACCTTC. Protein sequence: CASNEGQDFNTF.

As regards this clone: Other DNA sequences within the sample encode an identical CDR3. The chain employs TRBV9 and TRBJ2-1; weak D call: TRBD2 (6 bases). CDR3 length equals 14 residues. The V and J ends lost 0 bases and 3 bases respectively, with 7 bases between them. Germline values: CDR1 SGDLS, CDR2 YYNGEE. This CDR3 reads CASSVVGSYNEQFF. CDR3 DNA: TGTGCCAGCAGCGTAGTCGGGAGCTACAATGAGCAGTTCTTC.

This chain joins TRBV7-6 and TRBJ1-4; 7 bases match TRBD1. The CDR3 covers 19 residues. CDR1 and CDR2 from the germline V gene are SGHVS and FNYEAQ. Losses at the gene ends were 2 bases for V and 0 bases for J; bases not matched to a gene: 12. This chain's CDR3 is CASSLHTGAVLPTNEKLFF. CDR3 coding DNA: TGTGCCAGCAGCTTACATACAGGGGCCGTACTACCAACTAATGAAAAACTGTTTTTT.

The CDR3 nucleotides read TGCAGCGTAAAATTCCAGGGAGGCTCCTACAATGAGCAGTTCTTC. Encoded protein: CSVKFQGGSYNEQFF. The chain uses TRBV29-1 and TRBJ2-1; maybe TRBD2 (6 bases). The germline V gene has CDR1 SQVTM and CDR2 ANQGSEA. The CDR3 runs 15 residues. V was clipped by 6 bases and J by 0 bases, with 15 bases between them.

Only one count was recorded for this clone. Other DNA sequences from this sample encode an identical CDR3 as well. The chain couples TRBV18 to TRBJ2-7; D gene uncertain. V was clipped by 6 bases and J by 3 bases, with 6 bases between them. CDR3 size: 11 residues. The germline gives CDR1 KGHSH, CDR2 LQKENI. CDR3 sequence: CASSDGYEQYF. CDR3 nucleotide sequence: TGTGCCAGCTCGGACGGCTACGAGCAGTACTTC.